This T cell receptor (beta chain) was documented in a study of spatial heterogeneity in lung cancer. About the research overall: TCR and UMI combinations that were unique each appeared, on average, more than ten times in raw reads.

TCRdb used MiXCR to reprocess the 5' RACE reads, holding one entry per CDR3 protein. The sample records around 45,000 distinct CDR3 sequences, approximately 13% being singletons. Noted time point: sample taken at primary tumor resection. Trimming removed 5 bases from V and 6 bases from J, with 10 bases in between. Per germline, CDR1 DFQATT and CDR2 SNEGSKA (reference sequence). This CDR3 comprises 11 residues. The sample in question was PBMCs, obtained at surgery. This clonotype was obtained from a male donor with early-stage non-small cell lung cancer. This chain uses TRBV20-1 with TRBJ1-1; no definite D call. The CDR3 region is CSAGRGAEAFF. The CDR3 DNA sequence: TGCAGTGCTGGACGCGGGGCTGAAGCTTTCTTT.